This T cell receptor beta chain appears in the sequencing data of a study of cytomegalovirus exposure and HLA in healthy donors. The V gene's germline CDR1 is MNHNY and CDR2 SVGAGI (reference sequence). The CDR3 contains 11 residues. Trimming left V 4 bases short and J 6 bases short, with 5 bases between. Overall study findings and caveats: In a later analysis, a missense DCLRE1C variant was linked to TCR beta V- and J-gene trimming. In a later analysis, HLA-associated TCR beta chains were more clonally expanded than equally common others. A likely sequencing artifact accounted for one observed cluster of highly shared sequence variants.

This PCR relied on a set of 60 Vbeta primers and 13 Jbeta primers. Assay used: immunoSEQ multiplex PCR; TCRdb lists only in-frame clones, some missing. The sample includes about 120,000 clones, around 73% of them seen just once. Concerning this clone itself: Antigen unknown.

The chain links TRBV6-6 to TRBJ2-3, with D unclear. The clonotype comes from a female donor in good health and CMV-seronegative. Sequenced sample: PBMCs. The DNA for the CDR3 is TGTGCCAGCAGTTCTATGGATACGCAGTATTTT. It translates to CASSSMDTQYF.